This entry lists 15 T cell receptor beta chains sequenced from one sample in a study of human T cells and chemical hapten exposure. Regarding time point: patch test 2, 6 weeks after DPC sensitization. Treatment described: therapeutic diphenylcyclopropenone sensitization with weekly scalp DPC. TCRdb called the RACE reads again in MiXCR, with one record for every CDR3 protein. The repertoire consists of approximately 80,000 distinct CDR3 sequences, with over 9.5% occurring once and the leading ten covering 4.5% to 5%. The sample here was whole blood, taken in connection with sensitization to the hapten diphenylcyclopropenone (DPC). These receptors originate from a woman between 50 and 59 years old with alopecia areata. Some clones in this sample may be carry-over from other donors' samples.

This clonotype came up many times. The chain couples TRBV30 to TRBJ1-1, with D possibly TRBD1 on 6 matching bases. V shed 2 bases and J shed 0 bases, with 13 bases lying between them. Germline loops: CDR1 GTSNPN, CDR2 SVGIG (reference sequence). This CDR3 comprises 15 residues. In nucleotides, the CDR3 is TGTGCCTGGAGTCTAGGCAGGGGATTGAACACTGAAGCTTTCTTT. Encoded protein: CAWSLGRGLNTEAFF.

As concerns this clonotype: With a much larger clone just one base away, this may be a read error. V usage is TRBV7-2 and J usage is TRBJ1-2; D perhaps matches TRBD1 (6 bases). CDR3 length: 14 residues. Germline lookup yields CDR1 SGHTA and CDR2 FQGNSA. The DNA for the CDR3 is TGTGCCAGCACCCCCGGGGGGCCTAACTATGGCTACCCCTTC. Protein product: CASTPGGPNYGYPF.

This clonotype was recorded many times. The CDR3 loop reads CSARRATGTGVFSNQPQHF. CDR3 nucleotides: TGCAGTGCTAGGAGGGCCACCGGGACAGGGGTTTTTAGCAATCAGCCCCAGCATTTT. The rearrangement joins TRBV20-1 to TRBJ1-5, with 10 bases matching TRBD1. V was pared by 3 bases and J by 0 bases, with 14 bases of the junction left unmatched. The CDR3 covers 19 residues. The germline CDR1 and CDR2 sequences are DFQATT and SNEGSKA (reference sequence).

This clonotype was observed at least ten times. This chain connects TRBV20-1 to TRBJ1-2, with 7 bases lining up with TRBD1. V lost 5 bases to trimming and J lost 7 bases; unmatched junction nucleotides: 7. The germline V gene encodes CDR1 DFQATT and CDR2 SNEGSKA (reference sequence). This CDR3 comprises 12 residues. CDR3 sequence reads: CSALTGMGGYTF. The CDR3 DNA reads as TGCAGTGCTCTGACAGGGATGGGTGGCTACACCTTC.

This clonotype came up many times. The CDR3 region is CASSLTGLGSYEQYF. CDR3 DNA sequence: TGTGCCAGCAGTTTAACAGGGCTCGGCTCCTACGAGCAGTACTTC. V gene TRBV28 combines with J gene TRBJ2-7; tentative D call: TRBD1 (6 bases). The CDR3 runs to 15 residues. Trimming pared 2 bases from V and 0 bases from J, leaving 11 bases between. Germline-derived CDR1 and CDR2 are MDHEN and SYDVKM.

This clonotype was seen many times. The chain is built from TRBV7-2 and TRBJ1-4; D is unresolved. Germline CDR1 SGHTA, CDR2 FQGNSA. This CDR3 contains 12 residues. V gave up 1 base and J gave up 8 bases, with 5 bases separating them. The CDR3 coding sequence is TGTGCCAGCAGCTTAGGTGCCGAAAAACTGTTTTTT. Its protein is CASSLGAEKLFF.

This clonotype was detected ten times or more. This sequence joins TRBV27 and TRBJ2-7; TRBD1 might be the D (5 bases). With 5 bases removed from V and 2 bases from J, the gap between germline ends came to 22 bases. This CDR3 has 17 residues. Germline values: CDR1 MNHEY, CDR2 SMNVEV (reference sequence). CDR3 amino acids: CASSPKPFGHSTYEQYF. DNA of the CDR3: TGTGCCAGCAGTCCTAAGCCCTTTGGACACTCAACCTACGAGCAGTACTTC.

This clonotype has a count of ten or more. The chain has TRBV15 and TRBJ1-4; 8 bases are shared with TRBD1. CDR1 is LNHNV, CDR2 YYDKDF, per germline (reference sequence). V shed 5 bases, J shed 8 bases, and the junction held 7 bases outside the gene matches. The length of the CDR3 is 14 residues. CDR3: CATSFRTGTEKLFF. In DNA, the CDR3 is TGTGCCACCAGCTTCCGGACAGGGACCGAAAAACTGTTTTTT.

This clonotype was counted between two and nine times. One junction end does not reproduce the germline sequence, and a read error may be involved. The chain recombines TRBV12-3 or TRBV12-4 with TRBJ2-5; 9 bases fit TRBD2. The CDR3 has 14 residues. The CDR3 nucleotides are TGTGCCAGCAGTGTAGCGGGAGCGCCAGAGACCCAGTACTTC. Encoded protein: CASSVAGAPETQYF.

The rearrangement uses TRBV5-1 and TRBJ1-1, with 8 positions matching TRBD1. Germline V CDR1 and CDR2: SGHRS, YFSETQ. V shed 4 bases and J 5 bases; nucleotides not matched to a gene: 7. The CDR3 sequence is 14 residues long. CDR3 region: CASSQTGVVTEAFF. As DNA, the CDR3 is TGCGCCAGCAGCCAGACAGGGGTTGTGACTGAAGCTTTCTTT.

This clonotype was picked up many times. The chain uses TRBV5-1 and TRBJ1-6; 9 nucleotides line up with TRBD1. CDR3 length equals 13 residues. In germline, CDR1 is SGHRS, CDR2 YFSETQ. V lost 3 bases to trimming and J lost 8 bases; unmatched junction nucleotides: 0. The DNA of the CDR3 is TGCGCCAGCAGCTGGGACAGGGATTCACCCCTCCACTTT. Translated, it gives CASSWDRDSPLHF. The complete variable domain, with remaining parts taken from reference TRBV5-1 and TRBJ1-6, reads KAGVTQTPRYLIKTRGQQVTLSCSPISGHRSVSWYQQTPGQGLQFLFEYFSETQRNKGNFPGRFSGRQFSNSRSEMNVSTLELGDSALYLCASSWDRDSPLHFGNGTRLTVT.

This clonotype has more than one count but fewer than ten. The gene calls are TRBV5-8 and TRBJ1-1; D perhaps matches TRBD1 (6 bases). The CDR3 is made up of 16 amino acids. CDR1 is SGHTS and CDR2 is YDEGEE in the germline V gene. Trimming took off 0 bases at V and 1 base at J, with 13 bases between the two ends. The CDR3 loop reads CASSLATGHANTEAFF. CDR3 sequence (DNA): TGTGCCAGCAGCTTGGCAACGGGACACGCGAACACTGAAGCTTTCTTT.

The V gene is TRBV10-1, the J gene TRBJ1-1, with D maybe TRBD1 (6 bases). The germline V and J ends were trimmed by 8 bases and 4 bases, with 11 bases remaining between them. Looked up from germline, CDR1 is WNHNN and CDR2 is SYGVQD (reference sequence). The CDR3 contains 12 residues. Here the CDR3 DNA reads TGCGCCAGCGAGGGGGGCGGCACTGAAGCTTTCTTT. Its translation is CASEGGGTEAFF.

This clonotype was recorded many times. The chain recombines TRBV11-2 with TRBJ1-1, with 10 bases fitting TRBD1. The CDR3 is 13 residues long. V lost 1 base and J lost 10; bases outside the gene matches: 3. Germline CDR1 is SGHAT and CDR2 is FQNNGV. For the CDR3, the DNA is TGTGCCAGCAGCTTAGGGGACAGGGGTAGAGCTTTCTTT. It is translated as CASSLGDRGRAFF.

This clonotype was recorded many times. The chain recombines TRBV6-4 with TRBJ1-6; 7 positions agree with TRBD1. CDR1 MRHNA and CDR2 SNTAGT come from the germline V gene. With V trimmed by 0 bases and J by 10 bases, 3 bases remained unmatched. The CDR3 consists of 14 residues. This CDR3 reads CASSDSRQGSPLHF. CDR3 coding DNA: TGTGCCAGCAGTGACTCCAGACAGGGATCACCCCTCCACTTT.